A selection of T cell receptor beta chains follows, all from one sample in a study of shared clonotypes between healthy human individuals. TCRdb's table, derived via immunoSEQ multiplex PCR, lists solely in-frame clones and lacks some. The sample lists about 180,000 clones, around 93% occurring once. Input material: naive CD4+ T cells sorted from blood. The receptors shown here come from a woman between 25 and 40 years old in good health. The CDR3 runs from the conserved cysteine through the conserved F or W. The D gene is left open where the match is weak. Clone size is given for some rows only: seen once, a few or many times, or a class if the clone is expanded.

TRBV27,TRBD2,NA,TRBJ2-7,CASSSAASGDRYEQYF,TGTGCCAGCAGTTCCGCGGCTAGCGGGGACCGCTACGAGCAGTACTTC
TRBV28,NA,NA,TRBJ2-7,CASSLPRGHFEQYF,TGTGCCAGCAGTTTACCGCGGGGGCATTTTGAGCAGTACTTC
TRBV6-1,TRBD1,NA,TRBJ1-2,CASRDRGRENGYTF,TGTGCCAGCAGGGACAGGGGGCGTGAGAATGGCTACACCTTC
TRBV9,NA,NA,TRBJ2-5,CASSPRWEEGETQYF,TGTGCCAGCAGCCCCCGTTGGGAGGAGGGGGAGACCCAGTACTTC
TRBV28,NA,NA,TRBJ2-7,CASSSRYEQYF,TGTGCCAGCAGTTCGAGGTACGAGCAGTACTTC
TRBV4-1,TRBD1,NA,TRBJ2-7,CASSLSLGQGLHEQYF,TGCGCCAGCAGCCTATCCTTAGGACAGGGGCTCCACGAGCAGTACTTC
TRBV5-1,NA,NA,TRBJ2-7,CASSLALRGMSKSYEQYF,TGCGCCAGCAGCTTGGCCTTAAGGGGTATGTCCAAATCCTACGAGCAGTACTTC
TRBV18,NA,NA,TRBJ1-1,CASTTNRGDTEAFF,TGTGCCAGTACCACTAATCGGGGGGACACTGAAGCTTTCTTT
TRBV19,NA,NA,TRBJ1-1,CASSIWTGNTEAFF,TGTGCCAGTAGTATTTGGACGGGGAACACTGAAGCTTTCTTT
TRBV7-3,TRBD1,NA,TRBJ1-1,CASSPGGRVVTEAFF,TGTGCCAGCAGCCCAGGGGGCAGGGTAGTCACTGAAGCTTTCTTT
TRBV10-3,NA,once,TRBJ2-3,CAIKEGSTDTQYF,TGTGCCATCAAGGAGGGGAGCACAGATACGCAGTATTTT
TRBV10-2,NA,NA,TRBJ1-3,CASTSPGRISGNTIYF,TGCGCCAGCACAAGCCCCGGACGGATCTCTGGAAACACCATATATTTT
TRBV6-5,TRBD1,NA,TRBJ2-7,CASSPDRGVSYEQYF,TGTGCCAGCAGCCCCGACAGGGGGGTCTCCTACGAGCAGTACTTC
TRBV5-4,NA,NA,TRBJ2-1,CASRQAPGAPVYNEQFF,TGTGCCAGCAGACAAGCCCCGGGGGCGCCCGTCTACAATGAGCAGTTCTTC
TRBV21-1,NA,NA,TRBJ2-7,CASSRGVSYEQYF,TGTGCCAGCAGCAGGGGAGTTTCATACGAGCAGTACTTC
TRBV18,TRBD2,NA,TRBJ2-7,CASSKGRENYEQYF,TGTGCCAGCTCAAAAGGGAGGGAGAACTACGAGCAGTACTTC
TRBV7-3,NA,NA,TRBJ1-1,CASSLGGGGTEAFF,TGTGCCAGCAGCTTAGGTGGAGGGGGCACTGAAGCTTTCTTT
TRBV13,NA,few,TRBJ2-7,CASSRQPAVYEQYF,TGTGCCAGCAGCCGACAACCAGCGGTTTACGAGCAGTACTTC
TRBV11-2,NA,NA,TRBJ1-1,CASSFEGVNTEAFF,TGTGCCAGCAGCTTTGAAGGAGTAAACACTGAAGCTTTCTTT
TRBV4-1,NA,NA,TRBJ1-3,CASSQDAASGNTIYF,TGCGCCAGCAGCCAAGATGCGGCCTCTGGAAACACCATATATTTT
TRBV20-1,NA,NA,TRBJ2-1,CSASDLSRQFF,TGCAGTGCTAGTGATCTCTCCAGGCAGTTCTTC
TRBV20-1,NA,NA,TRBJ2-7,CSARGANEQYF,TGCAGTGCTAGAGGGGCCAATGAACAGTACTTC
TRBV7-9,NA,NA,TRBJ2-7,CASTKSGSFYEQYF,TGTGCCAGCACCAAAAGTGGCAGTTTCTACGAGCAGTACTTC
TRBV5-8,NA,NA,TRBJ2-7,CASISRGTYEQYF,TGTGCCAGCATCAGCCGGGGGACCTACGAGCAGTACTTC
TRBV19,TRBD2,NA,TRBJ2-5,CASSIGFVSGRETQYF,TGTGCCAGTAGTATCGGGTTTGTTAGCGGGAGAGAGACCCAGTACTTC
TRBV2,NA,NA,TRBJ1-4,CASSESGKLFF,TGTGCCAGCAGTGAATCTGGAAAACTGTTTTTT
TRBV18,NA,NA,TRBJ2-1,CASSPPGSDEQFF,TGTGCCAGCTCACCACCTGGATCCGATGAGCAGTTCTTC
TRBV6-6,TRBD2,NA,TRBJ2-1,CATTTPSGRDYNEQFF,TGTGCCACCACCACTCCCAGCGGGAGGGACTACAATGAGCAGTTCTTC
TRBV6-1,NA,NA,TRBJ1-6,CASSEMVGSPLHF,TGTGCCAGCAGTGAGATGGTTGGATCACCCCTCCACTTT